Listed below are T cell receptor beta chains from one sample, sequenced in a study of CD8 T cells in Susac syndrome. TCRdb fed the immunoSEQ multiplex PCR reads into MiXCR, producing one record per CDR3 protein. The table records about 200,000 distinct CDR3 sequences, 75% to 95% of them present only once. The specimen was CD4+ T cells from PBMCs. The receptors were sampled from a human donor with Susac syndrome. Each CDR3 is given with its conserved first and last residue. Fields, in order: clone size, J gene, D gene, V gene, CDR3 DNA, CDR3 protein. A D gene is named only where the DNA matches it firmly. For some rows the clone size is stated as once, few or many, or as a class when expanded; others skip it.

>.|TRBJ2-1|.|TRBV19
TGTGCCAGTAGTATACAGAATAGCTCCTACAATGAGCAGTTCTTC
CASSIQNSSYNEQFF
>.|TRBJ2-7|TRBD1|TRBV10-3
TGTGCCATCAAAGGGCCGGACAGGGTCTCCGAGCAGTACTTC
CAIKGPDRVSEQYF
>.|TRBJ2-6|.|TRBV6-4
TGTGCCAGCAGCGCGGAAGCCTCTGGGGCCAACGTCCTGACTTTC
CASSAEASGANVLTF
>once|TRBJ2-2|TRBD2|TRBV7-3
TGTGCCAGCAGCTTCAGCGGGGGGGCTAGAACCGGGGAGCTGTTTTTT
CASSFSGGARTGELFF
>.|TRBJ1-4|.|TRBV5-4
TGTGCCAGCAGCTTAAAACAGGGAGATGAAAAACTGTTTTTT
CASSLKQGDEKLFF
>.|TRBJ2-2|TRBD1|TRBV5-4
TGTGCCAGCAGCTTGGCCGGGTCCGGGGGACAGGGGGTCCGGGAGCTGTTTTTT
CASSLAGSGGQGVRELFF
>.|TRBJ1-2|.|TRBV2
TGTGCCAGCTCCCAGGCCTATGGCTACACCTTC
CASSQAYGYTF
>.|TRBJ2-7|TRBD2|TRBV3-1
TGTGCCAGCAGCCAATGGGGACTAGGATTGGGCGAGCAGTACTTC
CASSQWGLGLGEQYF
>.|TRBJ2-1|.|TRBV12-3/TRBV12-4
TGTGCCACGGCACAGGGACCCTCCTACAATGAGCAGTTCTTC
CATAQGPSYNEQFF
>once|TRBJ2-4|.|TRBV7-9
TGTGCCAGCAGCCCAGGGGAGAGGGGCATTCAGTACTTC
CASSPGERGIQYF
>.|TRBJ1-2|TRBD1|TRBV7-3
TGTGCCAGCAGTCGCGATCCCGGACAGGGCGCCGATGGCTACACCTTC
CASSRDPGQGADGYTF
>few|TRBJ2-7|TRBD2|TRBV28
TGTGCCAGCAGTTTTATTAGTGGAGGGGGGCCTAGCGGGAGTTACGAGCAGTACTTC
CASSFISGGGPSGSYEQYF
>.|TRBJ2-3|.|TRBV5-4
TGTGCCAGCAGCTTAACACACTCCACAGATACGCAGTATTTT
CASSLTHSTDTQYF
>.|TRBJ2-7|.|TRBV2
TGTGCCAGCAGTGCACGGGGGCTAGACGAGCAGTACTTC
CASSARGLDEQYF
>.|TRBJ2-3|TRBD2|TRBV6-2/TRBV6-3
TGTGCCAGCAGTCCCGGAACTAGCGCGGGGTTTTGGGATACGCAGTATTTT
CASSPGTSAGFWDTQYF
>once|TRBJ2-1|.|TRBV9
TGTGCCAGCAGTGTTTCTAGCGACTACAATGAGCAGTTCTTC
CASSVSSDYNEQFF
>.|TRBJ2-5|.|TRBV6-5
TGTGCCAGCAGTTACTCTAGGGCCGCTGCGTACCAAGAGACCCAGTACTTC
CASSYSRAAAYQETQYF
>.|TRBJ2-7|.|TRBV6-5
TGTGCCAGCAGTTACGGTGAAAGGTCCTACGAGCAGTACTTC
CASSYGERSYEQYF
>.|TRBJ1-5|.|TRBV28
TGTGCCAGCACCCCGGGGGATAGCAATCAGCCCCAGCATTTT
CASTPGDSNQPQHF
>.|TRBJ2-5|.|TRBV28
TGTGCCAGCAGCATTGTAAGGGAGACCCAGTACTTC
CASSIVRETQYF
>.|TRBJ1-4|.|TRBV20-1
TGCAGTGCTGGGGAGCGGACGAATGAAAAACTGTTTTTT
CSAGERTNEKLFF
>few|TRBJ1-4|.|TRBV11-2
TGTGCCAGCAGCTCCCGTATAAGGGGACTCAATGAAAAACTGTTTTTT
CASSSRIRGLNEKLFF
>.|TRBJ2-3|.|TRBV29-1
TGCAGCGTTGAGGCTAGCTCGACAGATACGCAGTATTTT
CSVEASSTDTQYF
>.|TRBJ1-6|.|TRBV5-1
TGCGCCAGCAGCTTGTTGTTCGGGAGCTCTACGAATAATTCACCCCTCCACTTT
CASSLLFGSSTNNSPLHF
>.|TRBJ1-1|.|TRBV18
TGTGCCAGCTCACCAAACCGGGACATCACACTTGAAGCTTTCTTT
CASSPNRDITLEAFF
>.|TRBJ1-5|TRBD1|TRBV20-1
TGCAGTGCTAGTCTTACCCTAAGGGACAGGGCGGTTCAGCCCCAGCATTTT
CSASLTLRDRAVQPQHF
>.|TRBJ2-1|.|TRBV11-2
TGTGCCAGCGAATCCCGGGCCCCCGGGCACAATGAGCAGTTCTTC
CASESRAPGHNEQFF
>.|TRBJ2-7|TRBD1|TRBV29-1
TGCAGCGCCGTTGGACCTGTGACAGGGGTTTCATACGAGCAGTACTTC
CSAVGPVTGVSYEQYF
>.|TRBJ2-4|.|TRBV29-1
TGCAGCGTTGAGCAGGGTCCCCAAAACATTCAGTACTTC
CSVEQGPQNIQYF
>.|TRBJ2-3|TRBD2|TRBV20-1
TGCAGTGCCCAGCCTAGCGGGTCGGCAGATACGCAGTATTTT
CSAQPSGSADTQYF
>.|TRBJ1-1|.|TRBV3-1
TGTGCCAGCAGCGCGGAGGTGAACACTGAAGCTTTCTTT
CASSAEVNTEAFF
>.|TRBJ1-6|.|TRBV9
TGTGCCAGCAGCGTAGGGCAGGTGACTAATTCACCCCTCCACTTT
CASSVGQVTNSPLHF
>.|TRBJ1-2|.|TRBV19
TGTGCCAGTAGTATAGGGGGAGTCGGGTATGGCTACACCTTC
CASSIGGVGYGYTF
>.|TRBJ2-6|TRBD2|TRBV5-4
TGTGCCAGCAGCTCCAGCGTAGTGGGACTAGCTACCTCTGGGGCCAACGTCCTGACTTTC
CASSSSVVGLATSGANVLTF
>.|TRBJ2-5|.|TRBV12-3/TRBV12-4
TGTGCCAGCAGTTATCGGCTAGCGTCCCAGTACTTC
CASSYRLASQYF
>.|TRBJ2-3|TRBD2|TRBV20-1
TGCAGTGCTAGTGGTATCGTCCAGCGGGGGGACACAGATACGCAGTATTTT
CSASGIVQRGDTDTQYF
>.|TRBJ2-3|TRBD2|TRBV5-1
TGCGCCAGCAGACAACTAGCGGGGGGGATCACAGATACGCAGTATTTT
CASRQLAGGITDTQYF
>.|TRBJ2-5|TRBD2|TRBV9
TGTGCCAGCAGCGTAGGTGGTCTAGCGGGAGCATGGGAGACCCAGTACTTC
CASSVGGLAGAWETQYF
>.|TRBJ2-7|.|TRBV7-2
TGTGCCAGCAGCTTAGCGGCTAGCGAGTTCTACGAGCAGTACTTC
CASSLAASEFYEQYF
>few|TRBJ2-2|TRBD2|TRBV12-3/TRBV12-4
TGTGCCAGCAGTTTGGGACTAGCGGGCACCGGGGAGCTGTTTTTT
CASSLGLAGTGELFF
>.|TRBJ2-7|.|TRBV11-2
TGTGCCAGCAATTCCGTGGACTACGAGCAGTACTTC
CASNSVDYEQYF
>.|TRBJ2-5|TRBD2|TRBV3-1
TGTGCCAGCAGCCAAGATCTCGTGTCTAGCGGGGGTAAAGAGACCCAGTACTTC
CASSQDLVSSGGKETQYF
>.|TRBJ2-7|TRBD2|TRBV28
TGTGCCAGCAGCCGGAGCGGGGTCTTGGAGCAGTACTTC
CASSRSGVLEQYF
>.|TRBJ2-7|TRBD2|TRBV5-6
TGTGCCAGCAGCTTGAGACTAGCGGGAGCAGGACGCGAGCAGTACTTC
CASSLRLAGAGREQYF
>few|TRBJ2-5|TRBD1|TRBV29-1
TGCAGCGTCCGGACAGGGGTACATCCTCAAGAGACCCAGTACTTC
CSVRTGVHPQETQYF
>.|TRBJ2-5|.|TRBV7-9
TGTGCCAGCAGCTCAAGGCGGAGAGGGGAGACCCAGTACTTC
CASSSRRRGETQYF
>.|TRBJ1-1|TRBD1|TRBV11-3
TGTGCCAGCAGCTTCCATAAACAGGGGACGCCAGGGATGAACACTGAAGCTTTCTTT
CASSFHKQGTPGMNTEAFF
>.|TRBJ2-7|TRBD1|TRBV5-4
TGTGCCATCCTGTCGTCGGGACAGCAGGAGCAGTACTTC
CAILSSGQQEQYF
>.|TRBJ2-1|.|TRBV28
TGTGCCAGCAGTTTAGTCCAGGAGTACAATGAGCAGTTCTTC
CASSLVQEYNEQFF
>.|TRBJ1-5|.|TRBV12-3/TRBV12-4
TGTGCCAGCAGTTTACGGGGTAACAATCAGCCCCAGCATTTT
CASSLRGNNQPQHF
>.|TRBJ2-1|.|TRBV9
TGTGCCAGCAGCGTAGATCCGGGATACAATGAGCAGTTCTTC
CASSVDPGYNEQFF